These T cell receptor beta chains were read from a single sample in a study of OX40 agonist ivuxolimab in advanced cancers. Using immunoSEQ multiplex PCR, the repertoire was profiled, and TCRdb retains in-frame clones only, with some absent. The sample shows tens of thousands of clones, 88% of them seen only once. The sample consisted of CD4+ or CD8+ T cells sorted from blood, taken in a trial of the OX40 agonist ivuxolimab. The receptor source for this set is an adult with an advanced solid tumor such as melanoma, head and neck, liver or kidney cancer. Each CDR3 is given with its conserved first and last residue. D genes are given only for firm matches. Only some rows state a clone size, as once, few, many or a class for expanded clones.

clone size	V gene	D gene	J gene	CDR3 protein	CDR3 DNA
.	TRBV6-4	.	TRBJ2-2	CASSLMGPPNTGELFF	TGTGCCAGCAGTTTAATGGGACCGCCGAACACCGGGGAGCTGTTTTTT
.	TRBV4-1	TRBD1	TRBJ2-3	CASVQNRGSTDTQYF	TGCGCCAGCGTCCAAAACAGGGGAAGCACAGATACGCAGTATTTT
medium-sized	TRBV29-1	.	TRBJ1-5	CSVATGLLGNQPQHF	TGCAGCGTTGCGACAGGACTATTGGGCAATCAGCCCCAGCATTTT
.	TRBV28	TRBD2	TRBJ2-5	CASSRGLAGGETQYF	TGTGCCAGCAGTCGAGGACTAGCGGGAGGAGAGACCCAGTACTTC
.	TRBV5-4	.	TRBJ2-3	CASSLSIPDTQYF	TGTGCCAGCAGCTTGTCTATCCCGGATACGCAGTATTTT
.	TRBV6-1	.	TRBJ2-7	CASSTGYEQYF	TGTGCCAGCAGTACAGGGTACGAGCAGTACTTC
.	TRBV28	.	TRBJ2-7	CASSAPRQRRSDEQYF	TGTGCCAGCAGTGCCCCTAGACAGCGTCGATCCGACGAGCAGTACTTC
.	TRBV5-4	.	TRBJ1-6	CASSQGRGPPLHF	TGTGCCAGCAGCCAGGGACGGGGGCCACCCCTCCACTTT
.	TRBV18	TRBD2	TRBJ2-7	CASSPPGLAGPYEQYF	TGTGCCAGCTCACCGCCCGGACTAGCGGGGCCCTACGAGCAGTACTTC
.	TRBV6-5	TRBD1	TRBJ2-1	CASRSGTGAFNEQFF	TGTGCCAGCAGGTCCGGGACAGGGGCCTTCAATGAGCAGTTCTTC
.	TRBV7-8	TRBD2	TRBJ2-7	CASSSVGGREQYF	TGTGCCAGCAGCTCGGTGGGAGGGAGGGAGCAGTACTTC
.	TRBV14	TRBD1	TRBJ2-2	CASSQREGTVNTGELFF	TGTGCCAGCAGCCAAAGAGAAGGGACAGTGAACACCGGGGAGCTGTTTTTT
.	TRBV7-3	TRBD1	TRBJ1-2	CASSFVGQGAYTF	TGTGCCAGCAGCTTTGTGGGCCAGGGGGCCTACACCTTC
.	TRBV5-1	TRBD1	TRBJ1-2	CASSLATGGYGYTF	TGCGCCAGCAGCTTGGCGACAGGGGGCTATGGCTACACCTTC
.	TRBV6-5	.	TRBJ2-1	CASRQGLSYNEQFF	TGTGCCAGCAGGCAGGGACTCTCCTACAATGAGCAGTTCTTC
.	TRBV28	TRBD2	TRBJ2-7	CASSLSGGRNEQYF	TGTGCCAGCAGTTTGTCGGGAGGCAGAAACGAGCAGTACTTC
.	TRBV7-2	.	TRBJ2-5	CASSRDFQETQYF	TGTGCCAGCAGCCGGGACTTCCAAGAGACCCAGTACTTC
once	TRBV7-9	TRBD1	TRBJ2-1	CASRPPGQSLGNEQFF	TGTGCCAGCCGTCCCCCGGGACAGAGCCTAGGCAATGAGCAGTTCTTC
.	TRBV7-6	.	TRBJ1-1	CASSSNFREFEAFF	TGTGCCAGCAGCTCCAACTTTAGGGAATTTGAAGCTTTCTTT
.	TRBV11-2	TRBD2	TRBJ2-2	CASSPFWGGNTGELFF	TGTGCCAGCAGCCCTTTCTGGGGGGGAAACACCGGGGAGCTGTTTTTT
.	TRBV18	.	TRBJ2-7	CASSPVGRYEQYF	TGTGCCAGCTCACCAGTGGGTAGGTACGAGCAGTACTTC
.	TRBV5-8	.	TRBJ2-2	CASSSGILTGELFF	TGTGCCAGCAGCTCGGGAATTTTAACCGGGGAGCTGTTTTTT